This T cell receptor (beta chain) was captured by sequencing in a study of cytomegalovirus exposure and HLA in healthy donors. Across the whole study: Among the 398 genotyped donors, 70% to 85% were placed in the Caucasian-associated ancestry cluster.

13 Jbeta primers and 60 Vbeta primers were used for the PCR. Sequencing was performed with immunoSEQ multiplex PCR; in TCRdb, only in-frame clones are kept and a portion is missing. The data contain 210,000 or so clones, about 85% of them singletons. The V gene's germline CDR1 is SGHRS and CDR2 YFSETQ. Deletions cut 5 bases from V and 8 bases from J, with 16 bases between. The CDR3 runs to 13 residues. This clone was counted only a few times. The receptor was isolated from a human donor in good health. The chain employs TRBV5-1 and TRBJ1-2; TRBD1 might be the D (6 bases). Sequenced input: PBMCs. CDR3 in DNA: TGCGCCAGCAGTTATACAGGGTCTCGAGGCTACACCTTC. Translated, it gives CASSYTGSRGYTF. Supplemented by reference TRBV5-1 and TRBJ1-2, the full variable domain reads KAGVTQTPRYLIKTRGQQVTLSCSPISGHRSVSWYQQTPGQGLQFLFEYFSETQRNKGNFPGRFSGRQFSNSRSEMNVSTLELGDSALYLCASSYTGSRGYTFGSGTRLTVV.